This T cell receptor (beta chain) was recorded in a study of prognosis after radiotherapy for stage I lung cancer. This clonotype occurred many times. One end of the junction fails to match germline, which may point to a read error. This CDR3 has 11 amino acids. CDR1 is DFQATT and CDR2 is SNEGSKA in the germline V gene (reference sequence). Starting from genomic DNA, TCR beta CDR3 was amplified through two-round multiplex PCR. Individual primers that were specific to each TRBV and TRBJ gene served in first-round PCR. TCRdb re-analysed the multiplex PCR reads in MiXCR, keeping a single row per CDR3 protein. Altogether fewer than 20,000 distinct CDR3 sequences are present, roughly 40% being singletons, with the ten largest covering 39%.

The sequence came from a donor aged 50 or older with non-small cell lung cancer. The rearrangement uses TRBV20-1 and TRBJ1-1; D is unclear. The material was PBMCs, obtained before or after stereotactic body radiation therapy (not recorded which). CDR3 in amino acids: CSARVNTEAFF. Here the CDR3 DNA reads TGCAGTGCTAGAGTGAATACTGAAGCTTTCTTT.